Included here is one T cell receptor beta chain sequence, with context. Its target is unknown. The PCR had 60 Vbeta and 13 Jbeta primers. Measured with immunoSEQ multiplex PCR; TCRdb has only the in-frame clones, and not every one. This sample's clone table lists under 95,000 clones. Trimming cost V 5 bases and J 3 bases; bases outside gene matches: 4. The V gene's germline CDR1 is MDHEN and CDR2 SYDVKM. The CDR3 sequence is 15 residues long. The data belong to a study of cytomegalovirus exposure and HLA in healthy donors. Study-level results: A later look showed TCR association rates differing by HLA locus, highest for DRB1 and lowest for HLA-C. Near-uniform donor sequencing depth was presumed by presence/absence analyses. Most subjects' HLA-A and HLA-B alleles were reportedly predicted from TCR beta sequences. More clonal expansion characterized HLA-associated TCR beta chains than equally common others in a later analysis.

This TCR was sampled from a man aged 50 or older in good health and CMV-seronegative. The rearrangement uses TRBV28 and TRBJ2-2, with TRBD1 identical over 9 bases. Sequenced: PBMCs. The CDR3 nucleotides read TGTGCCAGCAGTCTGACAGGGGGGTACACCGGGGAGCTGTTTTTT. Its translation is CASSLTGGYTGELFF.